These 4 T cell receptor beta chains were all obtained from the same sample, sequenced in a study of T-cell reconstitution after alpha-beta-depleted transplantation in children. Using unique molecular identifiers, the investigators prepared the TCRbeta library. Each CDR3 protein gets one entry after TCRdb re-called the PCR reads with MiXCR. This table has roughly 190,000 distinct CDR3 sequences, just over 14% appearing once. The source material was PBMCs from the stem cell graft donor, sampled from the stem cell graft. The receptor source for this set is a human donor who donated a stem cell graft to a child with acute lymphoblastic leukemia.

This clonotype showed up many times. The chain combines TRBV4-1 with TRBJ1-5; perhaps TRBD1 as D (5 bases). Deletions cut 1 base from V and 4 bases from J, with 14 bases between. This CDR3 has 16 amino acids. The germline V gene encodes CDR1 MGHRA and CDR2 YSYEKL. The CDR3 region has the DNA TGCGCCAGCAGCCAAGGCCTCCAGGCAGGGAATCAGCCCCAGCATTTT. This sequence encodes CASSQGLQAGNQPQHF.

At least ten counts were recorded for this clonotype. J is TRBJ2-7 and V is TRBV20-1, with 7 bases aligning to TRBD2. This CDR3 is built from 14 residues. Germline CDR1 is DFQATT and CDR2 is SNEGSKA (reference sequence). The trim removed 1 base at V and 2 bases at J, leaving 5 bases unmatched. The CDR3 here is CSARGGGFAYEQYF. The CDR3 bases are TGCAGTGCTAGAGGGGGAGGGTTCGCCTACGAGCAGTACTTC.

There are a few counts of this clonotype. The V call is TRBV10-1, the J call TRBJ2-5; TRBD2 aligns across 8 bases. Germline lookup yields CDR1 WNHNN and CDR2 SYGVQD (reference sequence). The CDR3 contains 16 residues. The ends lost 6 bases at V and 1 base at J; junction bases unmatched: 10. CDR3 sequence (DNA): TGCGCCAGCAGCGCCTTCAGGGCGGGAGGCCAAGAGACCCAGTACTTC. Translated, it gives CASSAFRAGGQETQYF.

This clonotype has a count of ten or more. The chain carries TRBV5-1 and TRBJ1-1; D unclear. This CDR3 contains 13 residues. The germline V gene has CDR1 SGHRS and CDR2 YFSETQ. The V end lost 0 bases, the J end lost 0 bases, and 3 bases lay between the germline ends. The CDR3 reads CASSLEMNTEAFF. For the CDR3, the DNA is TGCGCCAGCAGCTTGGAGATGAACACTGAAGCTTTCTTT.